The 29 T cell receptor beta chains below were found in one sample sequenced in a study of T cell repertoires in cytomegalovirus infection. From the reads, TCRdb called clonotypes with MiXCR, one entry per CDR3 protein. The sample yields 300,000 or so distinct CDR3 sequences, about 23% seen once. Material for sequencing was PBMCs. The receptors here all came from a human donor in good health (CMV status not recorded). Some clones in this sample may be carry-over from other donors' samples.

CDR3 protein: CSANRGKANYGYTF. The CDR3 nucleotides read TGCAGTGCAAACAGGGGGAAAGCTAACTATGGCTACACCTTC. The chain is built from TRBV20-1 and TRBJ1-2, with TRBD1 matching 8 bases. V lost 6 bases, J lost 0 bases, and 6 bases stayed unmatched. This CDR3 contains 14 residues. Looked up from germline, CDR1 is DFQATT and CDR2 is SNEGSKA (reference sequence).

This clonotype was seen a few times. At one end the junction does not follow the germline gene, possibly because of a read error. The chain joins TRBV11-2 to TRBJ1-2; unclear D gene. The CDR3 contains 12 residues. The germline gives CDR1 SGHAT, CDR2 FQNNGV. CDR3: CASSLEAGKPNF. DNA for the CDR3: TGTGCCAGCAGCTTAGAGGCAGGAAAACCAAACTTC.

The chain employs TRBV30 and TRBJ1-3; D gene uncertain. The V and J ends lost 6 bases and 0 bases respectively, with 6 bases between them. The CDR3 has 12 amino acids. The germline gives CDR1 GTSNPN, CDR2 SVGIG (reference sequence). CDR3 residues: CACHVSGNTIYF. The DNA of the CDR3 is TGTGCCTGCCACGTCTCTGGAAACACCATATATTTT.

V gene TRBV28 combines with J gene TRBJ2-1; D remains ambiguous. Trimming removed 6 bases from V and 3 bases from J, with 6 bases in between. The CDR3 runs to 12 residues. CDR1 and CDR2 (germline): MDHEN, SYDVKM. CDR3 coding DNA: TGTGCCAGCAGCGCTGTCTACAATGAGCAGTTCTTC. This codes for CASSAVYNEQFF.

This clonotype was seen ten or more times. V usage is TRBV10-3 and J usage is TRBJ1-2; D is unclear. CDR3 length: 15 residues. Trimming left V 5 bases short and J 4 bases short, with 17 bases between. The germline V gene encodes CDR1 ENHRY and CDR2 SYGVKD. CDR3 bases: TGTGCCATCAGTCAAGATTCTCGCCAGGTCTATGGCTACACCTTC. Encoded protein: CAISQDSRQVYGYTF.

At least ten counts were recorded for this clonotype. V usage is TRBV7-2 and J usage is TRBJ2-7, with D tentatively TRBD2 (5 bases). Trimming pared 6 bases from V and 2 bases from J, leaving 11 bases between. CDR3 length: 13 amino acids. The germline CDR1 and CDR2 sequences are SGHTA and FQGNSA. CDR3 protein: CASSLARAYEQYF. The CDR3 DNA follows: TGTGCCAGCAGTCTCGCGAGGGCCTACGAGCAGTACTTC.

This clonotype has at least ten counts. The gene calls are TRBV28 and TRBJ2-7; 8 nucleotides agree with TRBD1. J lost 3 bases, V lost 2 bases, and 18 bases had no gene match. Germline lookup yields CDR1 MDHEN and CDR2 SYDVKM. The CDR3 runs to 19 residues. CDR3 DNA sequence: TGTGCCAGCAGTTTAGACCCATGGACCCGGCTGGACAGGGACTACGAGCAGTACTTC. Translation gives CASSLDPWTRLDRDYEQYF.

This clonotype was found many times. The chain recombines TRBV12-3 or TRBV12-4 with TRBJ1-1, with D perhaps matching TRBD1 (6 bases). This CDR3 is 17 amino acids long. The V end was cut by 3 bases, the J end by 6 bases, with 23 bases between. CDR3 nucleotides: TGTGCCAGCAGTTTGGAGATTACAGAAGAGGGGGGGTCTGAAGCTTTCTTT. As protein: CASSLEITEEGGSEAFF.

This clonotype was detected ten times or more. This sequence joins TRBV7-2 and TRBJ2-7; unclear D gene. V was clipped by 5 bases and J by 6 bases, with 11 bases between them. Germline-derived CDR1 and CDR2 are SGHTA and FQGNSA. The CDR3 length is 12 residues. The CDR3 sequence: CASSGPDGEQYF. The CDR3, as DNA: TGTGCCAGCAGCGGTCCCGACGGCGAGCAGTACTTC.

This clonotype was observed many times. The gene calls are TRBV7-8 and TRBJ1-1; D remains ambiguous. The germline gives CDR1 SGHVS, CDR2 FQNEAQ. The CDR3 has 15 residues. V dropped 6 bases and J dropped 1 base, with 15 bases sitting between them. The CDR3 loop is CASSDATVGNTEAFF. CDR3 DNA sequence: TGTGCCAGCAGTGACGCGACGGTGGGGAACACTGAAGCTTTCTTT.

The CDR3 DNA is TGCAGCGTCTCCTACGGGACAGGGAGGCGGGAGCTGTTTTTT. Translating it yields CSVSYGTGRRELFF. This rearrangement joins TRBV29-1 to TRBJ2-2, with 9 bases identical to TRBD1. V lost 6 bases, J lost 9 bases, and 11 bases stayed unmatched. In germline, CDR1 is SQVTM, CDR2 ANQGSEA. The CDR3 is made up of 14 amino acids.

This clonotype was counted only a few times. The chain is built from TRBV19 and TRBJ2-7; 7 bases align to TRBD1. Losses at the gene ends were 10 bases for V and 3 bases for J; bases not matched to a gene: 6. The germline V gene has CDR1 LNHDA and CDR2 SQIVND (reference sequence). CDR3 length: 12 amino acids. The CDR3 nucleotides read TGTGCCACAATGGGACAGTACTACGAGCAGTACTTC. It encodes CATMGQYYEQYF.

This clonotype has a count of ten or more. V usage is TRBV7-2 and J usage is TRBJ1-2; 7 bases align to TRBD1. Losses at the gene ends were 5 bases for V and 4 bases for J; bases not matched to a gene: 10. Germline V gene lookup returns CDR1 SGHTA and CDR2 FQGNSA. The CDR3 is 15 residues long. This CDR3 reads CASSRDSPLGYGYTF. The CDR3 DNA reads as TGTGCCAGCAGCCGGGACAGCCCGCTAGGCTATGGCTACACCTTC.

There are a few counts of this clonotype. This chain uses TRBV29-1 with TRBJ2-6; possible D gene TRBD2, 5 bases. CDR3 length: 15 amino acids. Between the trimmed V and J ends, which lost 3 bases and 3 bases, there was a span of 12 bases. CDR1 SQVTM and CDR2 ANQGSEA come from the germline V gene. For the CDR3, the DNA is TGCAGCGTTGATTGGTCAGGAGGTGGGGCCAACGTCCTGACTTTC. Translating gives CSVDWSGGGANVLTF.

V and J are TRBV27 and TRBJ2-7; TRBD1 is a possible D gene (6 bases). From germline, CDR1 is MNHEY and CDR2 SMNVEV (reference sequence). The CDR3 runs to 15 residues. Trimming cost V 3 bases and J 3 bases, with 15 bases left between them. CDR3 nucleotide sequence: TGTGCCAGCAGTTTTGGTGGGACATCGGTCTACGAGCAGTACTTC. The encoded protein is CASSFGGTSVYEQYF.

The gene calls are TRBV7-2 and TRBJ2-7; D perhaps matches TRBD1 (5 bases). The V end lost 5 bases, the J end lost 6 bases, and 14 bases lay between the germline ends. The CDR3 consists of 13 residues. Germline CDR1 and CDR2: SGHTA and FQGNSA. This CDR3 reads CASSKQTGSEQYF. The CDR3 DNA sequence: TGTGCCAGCAGCAAGCAAACAGGTTCCGAGCAGTACTTC.

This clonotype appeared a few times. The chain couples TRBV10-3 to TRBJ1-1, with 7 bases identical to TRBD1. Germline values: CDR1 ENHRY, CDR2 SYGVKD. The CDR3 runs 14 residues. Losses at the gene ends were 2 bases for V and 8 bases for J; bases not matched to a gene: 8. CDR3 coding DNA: TGTGCCATCAGTGAGGCGGGGGGCAGGGGGGAAGCTTTCTTT. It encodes CAISEAGGRGEAFF.

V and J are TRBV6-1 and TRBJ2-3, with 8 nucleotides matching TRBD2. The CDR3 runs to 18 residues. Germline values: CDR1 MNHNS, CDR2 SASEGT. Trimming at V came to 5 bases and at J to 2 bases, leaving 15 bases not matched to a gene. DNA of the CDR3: TGTGCCAGCAGTTCCACCGGGAGGGCGGGGGGATACACAGATACGCAGTATTTT. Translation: CASSSTGRAGGYTDTQYF.

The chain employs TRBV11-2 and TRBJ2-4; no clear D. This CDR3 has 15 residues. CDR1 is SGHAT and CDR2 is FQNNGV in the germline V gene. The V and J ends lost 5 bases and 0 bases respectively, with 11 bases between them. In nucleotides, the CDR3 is TGTGCCAGCAGCCCCTCGGCAGGAGCCAAAAACATTCAGTACTTC. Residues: CASSPSAGAKNIQYF.

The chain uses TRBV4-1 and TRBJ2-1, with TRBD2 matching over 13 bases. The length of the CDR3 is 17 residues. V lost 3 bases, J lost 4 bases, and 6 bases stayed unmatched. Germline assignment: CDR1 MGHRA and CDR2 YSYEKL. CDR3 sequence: CASSHATGLAGYNEQFF. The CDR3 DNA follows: TGCGCCAGCAGCCACGCCACGGGACTAGCGGGGTACAATGAGCAGTTCTTC.

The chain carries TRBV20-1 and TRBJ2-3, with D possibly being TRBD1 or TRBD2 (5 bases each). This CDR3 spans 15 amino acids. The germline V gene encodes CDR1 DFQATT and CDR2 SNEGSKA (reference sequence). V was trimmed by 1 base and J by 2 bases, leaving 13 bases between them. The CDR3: CSARAGGWATDTQYF. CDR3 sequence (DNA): TGCAGTGCTAGAGCTGGGGGATGGGCCACAGATACGCAGTATTTT.

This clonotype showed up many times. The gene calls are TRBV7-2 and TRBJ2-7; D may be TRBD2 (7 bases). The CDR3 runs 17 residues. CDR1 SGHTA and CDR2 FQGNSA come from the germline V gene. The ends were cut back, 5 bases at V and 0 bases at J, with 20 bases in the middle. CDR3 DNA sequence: TGTGCCAGCAGCGCACCCTCCCGGCGGGGGCCCTCCTACGAGCAGTACTTC. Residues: CASSAPSRRGPSYEQYF. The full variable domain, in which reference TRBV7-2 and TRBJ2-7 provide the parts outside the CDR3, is GAGVSQSPSNKVTEKGKDVELRCDPISGHTALYWYRQSLGQGLEFLIYFQGNSAPDKSGLPSDRFSAERTGGSVSTLTIQRTQQEDSAVYLCASSAPSRRGPSYEQYFGPGTRLTVT.

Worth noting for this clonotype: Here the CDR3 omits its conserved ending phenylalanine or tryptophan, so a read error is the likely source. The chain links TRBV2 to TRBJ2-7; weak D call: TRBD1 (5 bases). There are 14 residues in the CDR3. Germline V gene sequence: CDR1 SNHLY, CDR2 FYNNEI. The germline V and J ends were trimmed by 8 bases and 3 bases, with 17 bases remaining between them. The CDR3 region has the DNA TGTGCCAGCGCCCCCCCCACAGGTCGCTACGAGCAGTACTAC. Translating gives CASAPPTGRYEQYY.

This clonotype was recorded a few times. In DNA form, the CDR3 reads TGTGCCAGCAGCCTTAGGAGCAGGGACTATGGCTACACCTTC. It is translated as CASSLRSRDYGYTF. The genes are TRBV7-4 and TRBJ1-2, with a possible D match to TRBD1 (5 bases). The CDR3 runs 14 residues. CDR1 is SGHVT and CDR2 is SQSDAQ in the germline V gene. V shed 5 bases and J shed 3 bases, with 13 bases lying between them. Drawing the rest from reference TRBV7-4 and TRBJ1-2, the complete variable domain is GAGVSQSPRYKVAKRGRDVALRCDSISGHVTLYWYRQTLGQGSEVLTYSQSDAQRDKSGRPSGRFSAERPERSVSTLKIQRTEQGDSAVYLCASSLRSRDYGYTFGSGTRLTVV.

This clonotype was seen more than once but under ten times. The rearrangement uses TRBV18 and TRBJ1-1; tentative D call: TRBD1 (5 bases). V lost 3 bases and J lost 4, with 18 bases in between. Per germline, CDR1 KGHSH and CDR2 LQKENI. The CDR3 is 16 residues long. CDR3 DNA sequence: TGTGCCAGCTCACCTTATGGCTCAGGGTATTTCACTGAAGCTTTCTTT. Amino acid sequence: CASSPYGSGYFTEAFF.

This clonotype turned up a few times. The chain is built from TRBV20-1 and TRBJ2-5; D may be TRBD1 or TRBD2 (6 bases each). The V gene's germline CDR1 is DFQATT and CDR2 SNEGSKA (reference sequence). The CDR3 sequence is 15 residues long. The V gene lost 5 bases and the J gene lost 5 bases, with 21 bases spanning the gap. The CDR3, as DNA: TGCAGTGCTGGGCTAACAGGGAGGATTGGGGAGACCCAGTACTTC. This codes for CSAGLTGRIGETQYF.

CDR3 loop: CASSGDTSPNYGYTF. The CDR3 nucleotides read TGTGCCAGCAGCGGGGACACTTCTCCTAACTATGGCTACACCTTC. J is TRBJ1-2 and V is TRBV5-5, with D maybe TRBD1 (6 bases). Germline CDR1 and CDR2: SGHKS and YYEKEE (reference sequence). V dropped 4 bases and J dropped 0 bases, with 13 bases sitting between them. The CDR3 extends over 15 amino acids. Filled out from reference TRBV5-5 and TRBJ1-2, the complete variable domain reads DAGVTQSPTHLIKTRGQQVTLRCSPISGHKSVSWYQQVLGQGPQFIFQYYEKEERGRGNFPDRFSARQFPNYSSELNVNALLLGDSALYLCASSGDTSPNYGYTFGSGTRLTVV.

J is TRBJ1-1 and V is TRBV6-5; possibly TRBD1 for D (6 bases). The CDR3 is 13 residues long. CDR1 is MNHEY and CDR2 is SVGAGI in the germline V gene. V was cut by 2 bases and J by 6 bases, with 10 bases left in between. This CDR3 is CASSYMRGAEAFF. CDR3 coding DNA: TGTGCCAGCAGTTACATGAGGGGGGCTGAAGCTTTCTTT.

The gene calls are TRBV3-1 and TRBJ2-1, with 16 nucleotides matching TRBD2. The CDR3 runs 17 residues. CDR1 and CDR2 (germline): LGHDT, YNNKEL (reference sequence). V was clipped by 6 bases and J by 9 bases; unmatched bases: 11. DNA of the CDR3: TGTGCCAGCAGTCCGGGACTAGCGGGGGGGCCTAGGACTGAGCAGTTCTTC. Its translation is CASSPGLAGGPRTEQFF.